This TCR beta chain is from a study of cytomegalovirus exposure and HLA in healthy donors. The study drew the donors from its approximately 130-subject validation cohort, separate from the approximately 690-subject first cohort. Sequenced by immunoSEQ multiplex PCR; TCRdb stores in-frame clones only, minus some. The table has some 180,000 clones, 80% to 90% seen once. General observations from the study: The tendency of first-cohort TCR clusters to co-occur in the roughly 130 validation repertoires was the finding of a later analysis. The authors listed some 150 TCR beta chains as cytomegalovirus-associated.

This CDR3 comprises 12 residues. CDR1 is GTSNPN, CDR2 SVGIG, per germline (reference sequence). V was clipped by 5 bases and J by 5 bases, with 12 bases between them. With respect to this clone: Antigen: not known.

The chain joins TRBV30 to TRBJ2-5, with D tentatively TRBD1 (5 bases). The sequence derives from a woman younger than 45 in good health and CMV-seronegative. Material for sequencing was PBMCs. The CDR3 DNA is TGTGCCTGGGGGGCCAGACGGGAGACCCAGTACTTC. Translating it yields CAWGARRETQYF.